This TCR beta chain was sequenced for a study of CD8+CD57+ T cells in acquired aplastic anemia. On the study more broadly: An average of around 3.5 ug of DNA was obtained from sorted CD4+ and CD8+ cells. Study results and caveats: Patients and controls turned out to have 25 to 35 CD8+ CDR3 sequences in common.

The CDR3 consists of 14 residues. Trimming cost V 6 bases and J 2 bases; bases outside gene matches: 5. Germline V gene lookup returns CDR1 SGHTA and CDR2 FQGNSA. Comments on this clonotype: Its antigen is not identified.

Those patients picked for sequencing had displayed CD8+CD57+ cell expansion on flow cytometry. Every one of the patients had aplastic anemia (severe, acquired). Each patient gave a blood sample that was collected before any therapy had been received. It was genomic DNA that served as the template for profiling TCR beta VDJ and CDR3. TCRdb re-called the reads through MiXCR, storing one row per CDR3 protein. The sample has roughly 170,000 distinct CDR3 sequences; about half are singletons. The TCR comes from a human donor with aplastic anemia. The V call is TRBV7-2, the J call TRBJ2-7; 9 nucleotides align to TRBD2. The sample comprised sorted CD4+, CD8+, or CD8+CD57+ T cells (not recorded which) from PBMCs. The CDR3 spells CASSQSGGTYEQYF. The DNA of the CDR3 is TGTGCCAGCAGTCAAAGCGGGGGGACCTACGAGCAGTACTTC.